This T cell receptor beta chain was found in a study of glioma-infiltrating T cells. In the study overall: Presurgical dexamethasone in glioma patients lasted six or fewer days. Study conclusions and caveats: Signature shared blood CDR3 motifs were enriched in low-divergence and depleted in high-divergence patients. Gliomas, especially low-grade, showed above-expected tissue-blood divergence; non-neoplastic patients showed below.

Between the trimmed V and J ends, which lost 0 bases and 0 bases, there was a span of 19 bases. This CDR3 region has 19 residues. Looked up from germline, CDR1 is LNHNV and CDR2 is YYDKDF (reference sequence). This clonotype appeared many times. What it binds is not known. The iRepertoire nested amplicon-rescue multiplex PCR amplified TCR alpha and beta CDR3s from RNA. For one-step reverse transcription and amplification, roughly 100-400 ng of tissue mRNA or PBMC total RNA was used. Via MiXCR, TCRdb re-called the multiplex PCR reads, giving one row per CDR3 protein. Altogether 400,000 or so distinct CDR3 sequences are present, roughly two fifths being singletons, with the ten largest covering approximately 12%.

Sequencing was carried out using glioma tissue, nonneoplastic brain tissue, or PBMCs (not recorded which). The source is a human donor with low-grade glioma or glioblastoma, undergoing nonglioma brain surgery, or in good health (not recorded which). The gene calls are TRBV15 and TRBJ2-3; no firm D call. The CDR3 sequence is CATSRDSFELVFSTDTQYF. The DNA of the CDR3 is TGTGCCACCAGCAGAGATTCCTTCGAGTTGGTTTTTAGCACAGATACGCAGTATTTT.